What follows describes a single T cell receptor beta chain. Profiled with immunoSEQ multiplex PCR; TCRdb holds only in-frame clones, not every one. The data show 150,000 to 200,000 clones, roughly nine tenths seen once. Trimming removed 4 bases from V and 2 bases from J, with 11 bases in between. The CDR3 spans 14 residues. Germline-derived CDR1 and CDR2 are MGHRA and YSYEKL. This sample was included in a study of cytomegalovirus exposure and HLA in healthy donors. Sequenced material: PBMCs. This receptor was taken from a young man in good health and CMV-seropositive. V usage is TRBV4-1 and J usage is TRBJ2-5, with D possibly matching TRBD2 (5 bases). CDR3 in DNA: TGCGCCAGCAGCCGAGACGGGATACAAGAGACCCAGTACTTC. Residues: CASSRDGIQETQYF.